The entry below gives a single T cell receptor beta chain sequence along with its context. The sample belongs to a study of OX40 agonist ivuxolimab in advanced cancers. The table came from immunoSEQ multiplex PCR; TCRdb's copy has only in-frame clones and leaves some out. This sample yields 75,000 to 80,000 clones, of which approximately 95% are seen a single time; about a fifth belongs to the top ten. The V gene lost 4 bases and the J gene lost 2 bases, with 16 bases spanning the gap. This CDR3 has 16 amino acids. The germline V gene encodes CDR1 SGHNT and CDR2 YYREEE (reference sequence). This sequence originates from an adult with an advanced solid tumor such as melanoma, head and neck, liver or kidney cancer. The source material was CD4+ or CD8+ T cells sorted from blood, sampled in a trial of the OX40 agonist ivuxolimab. The chain employs TRBV5-4 and TRBJ1-3, with D tentatively TRBD1 (5 bases). The CDR3: CASSDPSREAGNTIYF. CDR3 nucleotides: TGTGCCAGCAGCGACCCATCCAGGGAGGCTGGAAACACCATATATTTT.